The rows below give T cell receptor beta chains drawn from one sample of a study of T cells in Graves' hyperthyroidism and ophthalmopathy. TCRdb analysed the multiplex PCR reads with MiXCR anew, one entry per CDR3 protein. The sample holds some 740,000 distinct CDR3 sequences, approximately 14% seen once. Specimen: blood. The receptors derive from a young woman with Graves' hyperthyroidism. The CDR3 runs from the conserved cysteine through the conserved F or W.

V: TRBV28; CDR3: CASSPTEDQNTEAFF
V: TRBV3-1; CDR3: CASSSSGETQYF
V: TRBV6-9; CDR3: CASSEGQNEQFF
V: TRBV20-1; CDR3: CSAIAGGSTDTQYF
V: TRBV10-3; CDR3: CAISQVGVSNQPQHF
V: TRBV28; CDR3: CASSPQESYSNQPQHF
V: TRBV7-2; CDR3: CASSLTRDPEETQYF
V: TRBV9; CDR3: CASSDDGLSPLHF
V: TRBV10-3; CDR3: CAISERQEGYEQYF
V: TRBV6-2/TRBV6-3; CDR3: CASSWYQGSTEAFF
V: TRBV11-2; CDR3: CASTKTGHSYNEQFF
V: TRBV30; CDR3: CAWSGLQGIGVTDTQYF
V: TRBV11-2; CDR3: CASSSRAGTSVEQFF
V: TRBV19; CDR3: CASSPFWESSYNEQFF
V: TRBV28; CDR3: CASSLKTSREQFF